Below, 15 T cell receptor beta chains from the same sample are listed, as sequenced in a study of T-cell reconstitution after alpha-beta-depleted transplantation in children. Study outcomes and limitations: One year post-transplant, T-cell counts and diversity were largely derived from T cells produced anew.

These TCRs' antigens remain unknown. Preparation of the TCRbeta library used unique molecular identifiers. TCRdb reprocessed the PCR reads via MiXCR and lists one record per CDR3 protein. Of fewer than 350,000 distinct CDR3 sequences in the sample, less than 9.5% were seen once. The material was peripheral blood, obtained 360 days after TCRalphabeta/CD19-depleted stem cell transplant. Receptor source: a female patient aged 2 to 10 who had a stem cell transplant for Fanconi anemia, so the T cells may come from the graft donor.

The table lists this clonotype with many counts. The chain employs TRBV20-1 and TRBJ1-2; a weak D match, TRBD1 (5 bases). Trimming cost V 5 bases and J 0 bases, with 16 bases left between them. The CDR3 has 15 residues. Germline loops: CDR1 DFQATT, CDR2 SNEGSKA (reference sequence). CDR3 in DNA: TGCAGTGCTGCTTTTCGACAGACCCCTAACTATGGCTACACCTTC. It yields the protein CSAAFRQTPNYGYTF.

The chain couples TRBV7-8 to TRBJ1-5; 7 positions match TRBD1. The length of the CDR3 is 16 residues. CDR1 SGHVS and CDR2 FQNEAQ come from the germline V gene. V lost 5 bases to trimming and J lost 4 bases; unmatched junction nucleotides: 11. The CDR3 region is CASSHSQHRGNQPQHF. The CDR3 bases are TGTGCCAGCAGCCATTCCCAACACAGGGGAAATCAGCCCCAGCATTTT.

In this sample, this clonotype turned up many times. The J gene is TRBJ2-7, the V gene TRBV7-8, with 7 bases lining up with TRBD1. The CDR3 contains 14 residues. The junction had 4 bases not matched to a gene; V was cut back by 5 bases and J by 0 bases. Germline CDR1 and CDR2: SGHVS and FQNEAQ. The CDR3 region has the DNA TGTGCCAGCAGCCTACCAGGGGGCTCCTACGAGCAGTACTTC. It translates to CASSLPGGSYEQYF.

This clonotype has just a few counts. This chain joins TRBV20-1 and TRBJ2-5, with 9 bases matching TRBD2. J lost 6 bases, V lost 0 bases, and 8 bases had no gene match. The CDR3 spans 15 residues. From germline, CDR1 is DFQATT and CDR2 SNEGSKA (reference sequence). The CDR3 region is CSARDGLAGIKTQYF. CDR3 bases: TGCAGTGCTAGAGATGGGCTAGCGGGGATAAAGACCCAGTACTTC.

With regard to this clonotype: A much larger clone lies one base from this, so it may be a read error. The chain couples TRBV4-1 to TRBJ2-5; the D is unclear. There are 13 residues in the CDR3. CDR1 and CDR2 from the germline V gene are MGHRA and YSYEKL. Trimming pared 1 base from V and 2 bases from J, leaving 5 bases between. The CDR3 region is CASSQVLQETQYF. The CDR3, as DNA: TGCGCCAGCAGCCAAGTCTTACAAGAGACCCAGTACTTC.

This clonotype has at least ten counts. In DNA, the CDR3 is TGTGCCAGCAGCTTACACCAGGGCAATGAGCAGTTCTTC. This codes for CASSLHQGNEQFF. The chain links TRBV7-2 to TRBJ2-1; possibly TRBD1 for D (5 bases). The length of the CDR3 is 13 residues. The germline CDR1 and CDR2 sequences are SGHTA and FQGNSA. Trimming stripped 2 bases from V and 6 bases from J, with 8 bases between. Combining the CDR3 with reference TRBV7-2 and TRBJ2-1 gives the whole variable domain GAGVSQSPSNKVTEKGKDVELRCDPISGHTALYWYRQSLGQGLEFLIYFQGNSAPDKSGLPSDRFSAERTGGSVSTLTIQRTQQEDSAVYLCASSLHQGNEQFFGPGTRLTVL.

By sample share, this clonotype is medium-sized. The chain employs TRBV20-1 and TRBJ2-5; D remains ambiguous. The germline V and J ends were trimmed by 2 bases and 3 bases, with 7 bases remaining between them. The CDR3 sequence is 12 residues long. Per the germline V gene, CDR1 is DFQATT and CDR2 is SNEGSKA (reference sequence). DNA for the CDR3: TGCAGTGCTAGAATTATGGAAGAGACCCAGTACTTC. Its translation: CSARIMEETQYF.

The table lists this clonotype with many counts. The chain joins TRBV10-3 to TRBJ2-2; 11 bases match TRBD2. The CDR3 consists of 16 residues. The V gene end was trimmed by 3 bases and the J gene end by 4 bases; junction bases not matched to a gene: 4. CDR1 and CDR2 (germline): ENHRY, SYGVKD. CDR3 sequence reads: CAISEHTSGGTGELFF. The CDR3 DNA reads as TGTGCCATCAGTGAACACACTAGCGGGGGCACCGGGGAGCTGTTTTTT.

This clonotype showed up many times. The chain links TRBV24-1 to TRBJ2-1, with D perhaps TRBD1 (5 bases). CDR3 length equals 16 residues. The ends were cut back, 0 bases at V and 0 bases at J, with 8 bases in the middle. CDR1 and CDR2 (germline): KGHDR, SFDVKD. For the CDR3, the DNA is TGTGCCACCAGTGATTTGACAGGAAGCTCCTACAATGAGCAGTTCTTC. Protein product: CATSDLTGSSYNEQFF.

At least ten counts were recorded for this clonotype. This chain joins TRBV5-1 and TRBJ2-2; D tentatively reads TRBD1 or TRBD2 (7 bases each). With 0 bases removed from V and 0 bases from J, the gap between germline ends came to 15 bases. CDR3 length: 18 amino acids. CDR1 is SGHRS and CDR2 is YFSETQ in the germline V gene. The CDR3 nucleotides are TGCGCCAGCAGCTTGGTTGCCAGGGGGGGCGCGAACACCGGGGAGCTGTTTTTT. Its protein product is CASSLVARGGANTGELFF.

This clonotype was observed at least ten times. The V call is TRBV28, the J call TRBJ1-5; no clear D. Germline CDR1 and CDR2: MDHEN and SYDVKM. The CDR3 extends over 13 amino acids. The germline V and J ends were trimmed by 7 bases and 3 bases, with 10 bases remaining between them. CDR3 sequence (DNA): TGTGCCAGCAATAGGCAGACCAATCAGCCCCAGCATTTT. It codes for CASNRQTNQPQHF. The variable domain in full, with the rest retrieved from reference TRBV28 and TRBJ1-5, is DVKVTQSSRYLVKRTGEKVFLECVQDMDHENMFWYRQDPGLGLRLIYFSYDVKMKEKGDIPEGYSVSREKKERFSLILESASTNQTSMYLCASNRQTNQPQHFGDGTRLSIL.

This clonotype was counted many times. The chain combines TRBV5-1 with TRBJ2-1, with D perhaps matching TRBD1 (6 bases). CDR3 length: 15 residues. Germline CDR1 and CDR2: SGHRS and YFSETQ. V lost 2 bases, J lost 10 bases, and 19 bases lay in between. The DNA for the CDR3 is TGCGCCAGCAGCTTCCCCCGACCGGGACAACCAGAGCAGTTCTTC. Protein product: CASSFPRPGQPEQFF.

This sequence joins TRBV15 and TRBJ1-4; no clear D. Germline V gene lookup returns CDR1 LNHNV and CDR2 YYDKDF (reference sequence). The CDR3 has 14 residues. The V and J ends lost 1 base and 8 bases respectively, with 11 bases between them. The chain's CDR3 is CATSRARSSEKLFF. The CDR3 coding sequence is TGTGCCACCAGCAGAGCTAGGTCTTCGGAAAAACTGTTTTTT. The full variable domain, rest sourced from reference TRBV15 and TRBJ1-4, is DAMVIQNPRYQVTQFGKPVTLSCSQTLNHNVMYWYQQKSSQAPKLLFHYYDKDFNNEADTPDNFQSRRPNTSFCFLDIRSPGLGDTAMYLCATSRARSSEKLFFGSGTQLSVL.

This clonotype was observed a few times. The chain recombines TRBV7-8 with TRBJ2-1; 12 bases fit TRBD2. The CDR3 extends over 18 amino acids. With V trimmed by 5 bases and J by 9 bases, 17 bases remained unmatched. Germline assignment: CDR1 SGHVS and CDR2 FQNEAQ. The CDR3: CASSLLAGGLLPSFEQFF. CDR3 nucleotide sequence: TGTGCCAGCAGCCTTCTAGCGGGAGGGTTACTTCCCTCATTTGAGCAGTTCTTC. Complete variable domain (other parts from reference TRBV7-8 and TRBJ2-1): GAGVSQSPRYKVAKRGQDVALRCDPISGHVSLFWYQQALGQGPEFLTYFQNEAQLDKSGLPSDRFFAERPEGSVSTLKIQRTQQEDSAVYLCASSLLAGGLLPSFEQFFGPGTRLTVL.

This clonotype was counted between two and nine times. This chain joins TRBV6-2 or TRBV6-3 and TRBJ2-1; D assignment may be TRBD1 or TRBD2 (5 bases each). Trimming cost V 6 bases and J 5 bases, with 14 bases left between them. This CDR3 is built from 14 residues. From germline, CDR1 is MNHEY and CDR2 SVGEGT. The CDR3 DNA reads TGTGCCAGCAGCTTCTTTGGGACCCACAATGAGCAGTTCTTC. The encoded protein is CASSFFGTHNEQFF.